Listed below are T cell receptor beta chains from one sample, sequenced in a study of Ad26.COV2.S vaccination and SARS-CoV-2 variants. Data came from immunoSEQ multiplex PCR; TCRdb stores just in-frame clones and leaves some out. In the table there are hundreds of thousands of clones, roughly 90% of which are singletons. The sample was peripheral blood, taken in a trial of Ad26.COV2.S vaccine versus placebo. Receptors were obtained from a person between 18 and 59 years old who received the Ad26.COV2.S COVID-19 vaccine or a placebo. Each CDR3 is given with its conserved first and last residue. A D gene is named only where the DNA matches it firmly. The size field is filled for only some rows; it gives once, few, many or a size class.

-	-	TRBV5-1	CASSLGGDEQYF
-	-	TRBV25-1	CASTDPLAPYEQYF
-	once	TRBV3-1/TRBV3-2	CASSPRDKGQETQYF
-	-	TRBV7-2	CASSLGGAYYGYTF
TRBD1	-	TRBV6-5	CASSLGTGGNQPQHF
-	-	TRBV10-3	CAISRDSGANVLTF
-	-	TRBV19	CASSTAYNEQFF
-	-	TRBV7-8	CASSLTGNNQPQHF
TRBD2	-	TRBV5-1	CASSLEGVAGGWANVLTF
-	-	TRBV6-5	CASSLRDNYQPQHF
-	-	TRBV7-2	CASSLRSLTQYF
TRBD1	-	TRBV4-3	CASSQLGQPNTGELFF
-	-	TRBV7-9	CASSPRTVGNSGANVLTF
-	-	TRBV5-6	CASSLWLVGNTIYF
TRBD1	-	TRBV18	CASSQDISPTGDLYGYTF
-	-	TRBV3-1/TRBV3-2	CASSQAVLNEKLFF
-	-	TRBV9	CASSVDRVETQYF
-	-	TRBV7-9	CASTIPGARAFF
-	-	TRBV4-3	CASADRLNSPLHF
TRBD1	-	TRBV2	CASRMGQNNYGYTF
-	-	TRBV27	CASSPKPLGAPYEQYF
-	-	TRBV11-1	CASSPRRGAFTDTQYF
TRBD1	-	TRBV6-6	CASTPGQLFSNQPQHF
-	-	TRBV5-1	CASSLSVGSSYEQYF
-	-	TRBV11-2	CASSLAGGHAPLHF
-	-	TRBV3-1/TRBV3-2	CASSHSGTDEKLFF
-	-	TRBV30	CAWKGRVNSGNTIYF
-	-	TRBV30	CAWSPTEQAYEQYF
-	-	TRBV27	CASSTRGRNGYTF
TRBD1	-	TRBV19	CASTSGQGPGGLSTDTQYF
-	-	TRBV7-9	CASSLRSGELFF
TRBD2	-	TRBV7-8	CASRPRGGAFRDEQFF
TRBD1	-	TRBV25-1	CASKRDSSYNEQFF
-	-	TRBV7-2	CASSFLVNNEQFF
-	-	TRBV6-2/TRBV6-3	CASSRLRGNNADTQYF
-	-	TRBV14	CASSQGSAEQYF
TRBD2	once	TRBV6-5	CASSYSGAGSYEQYF
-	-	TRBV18	CASSPLGQRASTDTQYF
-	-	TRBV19	CASSRDQVGGSYNSPLHF
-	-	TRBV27	CASSLLGYGYTF
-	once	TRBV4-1	CASSPEEGYTDTQYF
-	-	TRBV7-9	CASTPSGRNDGYTF
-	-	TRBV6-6	CASSYRRLARGDTQYF
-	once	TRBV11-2	CASSFQGDYNSPLHF
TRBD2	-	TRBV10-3	CAISGGPGLAGAAGNTQYF
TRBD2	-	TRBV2	CASSVPPAGAPYEQYF